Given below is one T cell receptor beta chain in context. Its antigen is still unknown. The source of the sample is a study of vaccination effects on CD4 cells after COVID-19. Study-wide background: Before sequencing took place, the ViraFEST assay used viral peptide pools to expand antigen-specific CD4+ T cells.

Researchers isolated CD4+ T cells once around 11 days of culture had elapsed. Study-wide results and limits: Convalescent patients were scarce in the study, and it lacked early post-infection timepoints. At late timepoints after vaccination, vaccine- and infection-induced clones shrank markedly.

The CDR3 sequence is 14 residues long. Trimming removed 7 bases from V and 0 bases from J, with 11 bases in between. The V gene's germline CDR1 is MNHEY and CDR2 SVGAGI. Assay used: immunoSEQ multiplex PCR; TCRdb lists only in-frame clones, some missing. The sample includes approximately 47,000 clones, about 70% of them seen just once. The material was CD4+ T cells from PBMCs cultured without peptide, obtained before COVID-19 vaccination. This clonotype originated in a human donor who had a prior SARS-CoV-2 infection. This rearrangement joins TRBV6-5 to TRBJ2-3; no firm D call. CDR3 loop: CASKTPSSTDTQYF. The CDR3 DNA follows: TGTGCCAGCAAGACACCATCAAGCACAGATACGCAGTATTTT.